This T cell receptor (beta chain) was sequenced in a study of blood T cell repertoires in COVID-19. Study summary: The origin of the acute and convalescent COVID-19 samples was the United States, Italy and Spain. Sources were T cells, B-cell-depleted T cells, or PBMCs; the material itself was cDNA or gDNA.

Some clones are missing from TCRdb's copy, which holds only in-frame ones; the method was immunoSEQ multiplex PCR. Altogether roughly 70,000 clones are present, about 84% being singletons, with the ten largest covering around a sixth. This clone showed up just a few times. The sequencing input was peripheral blood. This receptor was taken from a human donor in a cohort sampled during active COVID-19.

CDR3 DNA: TGTGCCAGCAGCGGCTACGCGACTAGTTTAAACTACGAGCAGTACTTC. Translating it yields CASSGYATSLNYEQYF. The chain employs TRBV5-8 and TRBJ2-7, with a possible D match to TRBD2 (6 bases). The V and J ends lost 4 bases and 3 bases respectively, with 20 bases between them. The CDR3 loop spans 16 amino acids. Germline V gene data show CDR1 as SGHTS and CDR2 as YDEGEE. The whole variable domain, remainder taken from reference TRBV5-8 and TRBJ2-7, is EAGVTQSPTHLIKTRGQQATLRCSPISGHTSVYWYQQALGLGLQFLLWYDEGEERNRGNFPPRFSGRQFPNYSSELNVNALELEDSALYLCASSGYATSLNYEQYFGPGTRLTVT.